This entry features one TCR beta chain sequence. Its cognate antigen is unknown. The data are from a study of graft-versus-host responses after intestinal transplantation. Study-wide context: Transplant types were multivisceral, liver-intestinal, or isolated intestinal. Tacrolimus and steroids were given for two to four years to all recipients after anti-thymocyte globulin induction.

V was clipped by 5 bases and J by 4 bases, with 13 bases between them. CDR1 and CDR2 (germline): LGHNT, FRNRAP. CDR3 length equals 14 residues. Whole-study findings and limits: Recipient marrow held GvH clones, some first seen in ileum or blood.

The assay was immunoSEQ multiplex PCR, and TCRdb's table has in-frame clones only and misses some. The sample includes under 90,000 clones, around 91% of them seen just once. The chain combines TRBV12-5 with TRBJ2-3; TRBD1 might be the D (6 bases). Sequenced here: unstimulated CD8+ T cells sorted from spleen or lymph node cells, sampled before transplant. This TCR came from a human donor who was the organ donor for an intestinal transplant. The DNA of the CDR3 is TGTGCTAGTGGTCCCAGAGGGGGTTCAGATACGCAGTATTTT. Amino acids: CASGPRGGSDTQYF.